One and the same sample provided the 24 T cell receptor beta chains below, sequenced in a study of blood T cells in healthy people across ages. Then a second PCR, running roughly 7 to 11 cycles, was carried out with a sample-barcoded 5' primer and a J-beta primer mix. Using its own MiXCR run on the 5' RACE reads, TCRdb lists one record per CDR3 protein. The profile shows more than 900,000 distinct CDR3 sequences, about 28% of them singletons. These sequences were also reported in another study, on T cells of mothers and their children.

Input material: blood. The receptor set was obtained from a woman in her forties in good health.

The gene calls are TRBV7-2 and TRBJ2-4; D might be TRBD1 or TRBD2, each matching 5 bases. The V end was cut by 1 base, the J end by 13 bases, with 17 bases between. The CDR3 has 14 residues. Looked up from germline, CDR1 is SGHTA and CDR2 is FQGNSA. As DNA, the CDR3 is TGTGCCAGCAGCTTAGAGGGGCTGACTAAAGAGCAGTACTTC. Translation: CASSLEGLTKEQYF.

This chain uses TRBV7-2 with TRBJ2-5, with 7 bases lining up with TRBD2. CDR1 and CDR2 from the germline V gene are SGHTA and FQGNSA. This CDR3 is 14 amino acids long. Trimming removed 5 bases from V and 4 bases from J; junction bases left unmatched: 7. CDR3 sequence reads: CASSRAGCGETQYF. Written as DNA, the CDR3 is TGTGCCAGCAGCAGAGCGGGGTGTGGAGAGACCCAGTACTTC.

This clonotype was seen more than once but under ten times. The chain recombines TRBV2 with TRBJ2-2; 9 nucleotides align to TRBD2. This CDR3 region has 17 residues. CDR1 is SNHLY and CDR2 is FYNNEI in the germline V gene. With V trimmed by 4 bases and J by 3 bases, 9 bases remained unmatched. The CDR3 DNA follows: TGTGCCAGCAGTGTTCCCTTAGCGGGGGTAGACACCGGGGAGCTGTTTTTT. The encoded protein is CASSVPLAGVDTGELFF. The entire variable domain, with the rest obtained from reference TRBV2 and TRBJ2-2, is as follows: EPEVTQTPSHQVTQMGQEVILRCVPISNHLYFYWYRQILGQKVEFLVSFYNNEISEKSEIFDDQFSVERPDGSNFTLKIRSTKLEDSAMYFCASSVPLAGVDTGELFFGEGSRLTVL.

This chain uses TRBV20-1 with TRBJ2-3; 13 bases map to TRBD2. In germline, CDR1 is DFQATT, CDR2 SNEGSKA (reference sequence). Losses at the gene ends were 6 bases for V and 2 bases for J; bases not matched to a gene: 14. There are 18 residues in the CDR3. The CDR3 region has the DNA TGCAGTGCCAACACTTGGACTAGCGGGGGCCCGATCACAGATACGCAGTATTTT. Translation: CSANTWTSGGPITDTQYF.

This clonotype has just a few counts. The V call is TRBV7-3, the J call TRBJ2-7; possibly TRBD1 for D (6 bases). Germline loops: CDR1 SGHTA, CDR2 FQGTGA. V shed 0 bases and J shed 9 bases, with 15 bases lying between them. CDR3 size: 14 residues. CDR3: CASSLTDGADRQYF. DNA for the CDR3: TGTGCCAGCAGCTTAACCGACGGGGCGGACAGGCAGTACTTC.

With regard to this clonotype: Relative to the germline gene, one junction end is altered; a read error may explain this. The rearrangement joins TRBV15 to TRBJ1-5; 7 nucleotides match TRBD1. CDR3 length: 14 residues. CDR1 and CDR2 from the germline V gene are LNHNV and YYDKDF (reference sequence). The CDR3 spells CATSRDRVNQPRHF. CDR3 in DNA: TGTGCCACCAGCCGAGACAGGGTCAATCAGCCCCGGCATTTT.

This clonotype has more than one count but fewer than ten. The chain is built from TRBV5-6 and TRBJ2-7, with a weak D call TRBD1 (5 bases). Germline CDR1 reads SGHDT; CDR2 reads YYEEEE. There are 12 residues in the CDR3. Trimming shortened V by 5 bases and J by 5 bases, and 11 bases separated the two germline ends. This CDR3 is CASRGRKNEQYF. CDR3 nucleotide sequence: TGTGCCAGCAGGGGGCGAAAAAACGAGCAGTACTTC.

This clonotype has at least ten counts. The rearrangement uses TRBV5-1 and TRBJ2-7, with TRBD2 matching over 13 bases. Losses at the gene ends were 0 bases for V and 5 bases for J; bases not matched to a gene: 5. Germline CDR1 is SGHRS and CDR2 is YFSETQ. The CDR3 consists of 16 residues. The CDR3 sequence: CASSLDGTSGVNEQYF. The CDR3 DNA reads TGCGCCAGCAGCTTGGACGGGACTAGCGGGGTGAACGAGCAGTACTTC. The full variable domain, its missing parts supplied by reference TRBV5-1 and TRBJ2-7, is KAGVTQTPRYLIKTRGQQVTLSCSPISGHRSVSWYQQTPGQGLQFLFEYFSETQRNKGNFPGRFSGRQFSNSRSEMNVSTLELGDSALYLCASSLDGTSGVNEQYFGPGTRLTVT.

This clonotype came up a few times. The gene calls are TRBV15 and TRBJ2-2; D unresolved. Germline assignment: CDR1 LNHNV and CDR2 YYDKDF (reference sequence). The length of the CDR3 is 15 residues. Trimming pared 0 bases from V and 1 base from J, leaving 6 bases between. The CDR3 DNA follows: TGTGCCACCAGCAGAGATGTGGAGAACACCGGGGAGCTGTTTTTT. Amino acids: CATSRDVENTGELFF.

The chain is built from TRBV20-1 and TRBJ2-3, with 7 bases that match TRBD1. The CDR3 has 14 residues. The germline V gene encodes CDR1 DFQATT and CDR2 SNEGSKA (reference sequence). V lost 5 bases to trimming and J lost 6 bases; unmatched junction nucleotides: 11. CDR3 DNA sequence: TGCAGTGCTCAACAGGGGACGCCCAGCGATACGCAGTATTTT. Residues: CSAQQGTPSDTQYF.

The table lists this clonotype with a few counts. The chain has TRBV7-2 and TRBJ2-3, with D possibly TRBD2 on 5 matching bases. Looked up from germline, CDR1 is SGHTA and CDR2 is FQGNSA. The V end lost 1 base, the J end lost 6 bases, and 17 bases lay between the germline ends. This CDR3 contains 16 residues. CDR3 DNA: TGTGCCAGCAGCTTAGTAGTAGCGTCCACGGCGGATACGCAGTATTTT. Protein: CASSLVVASTADTQYF.

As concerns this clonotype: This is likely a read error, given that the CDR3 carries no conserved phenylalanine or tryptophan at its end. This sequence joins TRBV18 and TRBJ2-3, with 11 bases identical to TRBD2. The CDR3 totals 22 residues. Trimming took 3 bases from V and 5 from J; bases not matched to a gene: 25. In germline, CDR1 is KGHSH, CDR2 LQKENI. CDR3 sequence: CASSPFVASSRLAGGPGDTQYL. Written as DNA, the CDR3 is TGTGCCAGCTCACCGTTCGTTGCATCAAGCCGTTTAGCGGGGGGGCCGGGAGATACGCAGTATTTG.

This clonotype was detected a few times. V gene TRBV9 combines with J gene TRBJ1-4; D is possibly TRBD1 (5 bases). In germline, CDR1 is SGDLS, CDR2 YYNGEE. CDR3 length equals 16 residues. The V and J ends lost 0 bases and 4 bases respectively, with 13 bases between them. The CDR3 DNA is TGTGCCAGCAGCGTAGGGGAAGGGGACTATAATGAAAAACTGTTTTTT. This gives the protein CASSVGEGDYNEKLFF.

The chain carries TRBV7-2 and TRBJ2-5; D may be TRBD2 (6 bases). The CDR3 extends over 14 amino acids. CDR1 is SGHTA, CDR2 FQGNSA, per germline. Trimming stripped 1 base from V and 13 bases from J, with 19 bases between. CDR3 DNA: TGTGCCAGCAGCTTAGTGACGACCGGGAGTCACCGGTACTTC. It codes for CASSLVTTGSHRYF.

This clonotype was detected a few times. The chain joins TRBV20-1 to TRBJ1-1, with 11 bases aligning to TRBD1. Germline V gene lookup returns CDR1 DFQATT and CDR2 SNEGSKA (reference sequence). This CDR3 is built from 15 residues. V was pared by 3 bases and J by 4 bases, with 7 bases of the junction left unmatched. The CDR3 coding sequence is TGCAGTGCTAGGGTGCCGGGACAGGGGGTCACTGAAGCTTTCTTT. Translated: CSARVPGQGVTEAFF.

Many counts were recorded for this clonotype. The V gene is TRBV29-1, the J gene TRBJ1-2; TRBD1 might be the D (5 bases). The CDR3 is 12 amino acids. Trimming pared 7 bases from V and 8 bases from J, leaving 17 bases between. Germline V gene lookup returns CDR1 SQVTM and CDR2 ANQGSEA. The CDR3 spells CSAGRERFGYTF. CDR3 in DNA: TGCAGCGCCGGCAGGGAAAGGTTCGGCTACACCTTC.

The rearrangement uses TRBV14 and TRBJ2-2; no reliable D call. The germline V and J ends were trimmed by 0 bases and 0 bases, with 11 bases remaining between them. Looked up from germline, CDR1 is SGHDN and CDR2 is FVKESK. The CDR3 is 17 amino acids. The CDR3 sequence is CASSQDQYQPNTGELFF. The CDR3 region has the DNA TGTGCCAGCAGCCAAGATCAGTATCAGCCGAACACCGGGGAGCTGTTTTTT.

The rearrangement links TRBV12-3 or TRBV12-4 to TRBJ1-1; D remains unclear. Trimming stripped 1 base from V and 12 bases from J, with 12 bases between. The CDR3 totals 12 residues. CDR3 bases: TGTGCCAGCAGTTTAGTTGGGCAGAGCCCTTTCTTT. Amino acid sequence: CASSLVGQSPFF.

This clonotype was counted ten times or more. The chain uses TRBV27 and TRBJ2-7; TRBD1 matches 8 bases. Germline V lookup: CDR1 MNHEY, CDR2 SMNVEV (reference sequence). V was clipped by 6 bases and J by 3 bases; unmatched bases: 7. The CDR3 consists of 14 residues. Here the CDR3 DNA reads TGTGCCAGCAGGGGGACAGGAAATTACTACGAGCAGTACTTC. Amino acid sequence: CASRGTGNYYEQYF.

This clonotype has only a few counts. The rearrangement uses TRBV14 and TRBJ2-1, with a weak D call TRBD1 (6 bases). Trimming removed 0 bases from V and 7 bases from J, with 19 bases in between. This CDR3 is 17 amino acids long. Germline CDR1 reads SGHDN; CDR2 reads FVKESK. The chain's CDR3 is CASSQEYGQGYGNEQFF. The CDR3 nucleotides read TGTGCCAGCAGCCAAGAGTACGGTCAGGGGTATGGTAATGAGCAGTTCTTC. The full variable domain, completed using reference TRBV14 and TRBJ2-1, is EAGVTQFPSHSVIEKGQTVTLRCDPISGHDNLYWYRRVMGKEIKFLLHFVKESKQDESGMPNNRFLAERTGGTYSTLKVQPAELEDSGVYFCASSQEYGQGYGNEQFFGPGTRLTVL.

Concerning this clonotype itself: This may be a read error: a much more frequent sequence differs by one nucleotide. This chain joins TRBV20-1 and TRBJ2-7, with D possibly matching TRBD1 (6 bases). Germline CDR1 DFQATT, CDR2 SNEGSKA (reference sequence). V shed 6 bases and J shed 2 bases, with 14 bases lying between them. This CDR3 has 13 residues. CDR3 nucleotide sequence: TGCAGTGCCAGACGGACAGACGCCTACGAGCAGTACTTC. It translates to CSARRTDAYEQYF.

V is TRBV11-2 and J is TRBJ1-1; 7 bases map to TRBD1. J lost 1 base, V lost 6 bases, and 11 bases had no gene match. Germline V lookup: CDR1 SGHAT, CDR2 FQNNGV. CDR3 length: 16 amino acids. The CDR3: CASRSRTGTENTEAFF. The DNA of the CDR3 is TGTGCCAGCAGGTCACGCACCGGGACAGAGAACACTGAAGCTTTCTTT.

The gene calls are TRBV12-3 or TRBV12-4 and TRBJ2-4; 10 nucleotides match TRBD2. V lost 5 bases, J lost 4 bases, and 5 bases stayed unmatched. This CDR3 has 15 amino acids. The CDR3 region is CASSPYSGGKNIQYF. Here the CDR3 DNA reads TGTGCCAGCAGTCCTTATAGCGGGGGGAAAAACATTCAGTACTTC.

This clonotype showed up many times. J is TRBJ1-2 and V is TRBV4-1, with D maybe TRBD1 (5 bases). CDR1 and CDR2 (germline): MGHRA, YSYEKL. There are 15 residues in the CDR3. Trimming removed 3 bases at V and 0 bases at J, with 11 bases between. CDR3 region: CASSQGVSPNYGYTF. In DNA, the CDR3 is TGCGCCAGCAGCCAGGGGGTCAGCCCTAACTATGGCTACACCTTC.